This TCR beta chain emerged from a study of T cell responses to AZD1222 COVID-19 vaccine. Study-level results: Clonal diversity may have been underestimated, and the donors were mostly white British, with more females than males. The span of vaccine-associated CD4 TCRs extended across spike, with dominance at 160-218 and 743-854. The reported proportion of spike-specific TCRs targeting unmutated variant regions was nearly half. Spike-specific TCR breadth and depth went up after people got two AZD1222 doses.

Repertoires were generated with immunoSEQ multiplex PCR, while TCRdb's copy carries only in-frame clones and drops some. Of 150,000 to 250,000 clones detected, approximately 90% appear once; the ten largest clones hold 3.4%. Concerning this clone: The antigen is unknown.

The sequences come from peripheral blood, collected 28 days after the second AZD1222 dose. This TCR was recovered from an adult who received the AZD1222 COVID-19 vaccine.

The CDR3, as DNA: TGTGCCTGGATCGGGGGAGCGCATGGCTACACCTTC. Translating it yields CAWIGGAHGYTF. The rearrangement links TRBV30 to TRBJ1-2; D is perhaps TRBD1 (5 bases). With 4 bases removed from V and 6 bases from J, the gap between germline ends came to 12 bases. Germline CDR1 is GTSNPN and CDR2 is SVGIG (reference sequence). The CDR3 has 12 residues. The entire variable domain, with the rest obtained from reference TRBV30 and TRBJ1-2, is as follows: SQTIHQWPATLVQPVGSPLSLECTVEGTSNPNLYWYRQAAGRGLQLLFYSVGIGQISSEVPQNLSASRPQDRQFILSSKKLLLSDSGFYLCAWIGGAHGYTFGSGTRLTVV.